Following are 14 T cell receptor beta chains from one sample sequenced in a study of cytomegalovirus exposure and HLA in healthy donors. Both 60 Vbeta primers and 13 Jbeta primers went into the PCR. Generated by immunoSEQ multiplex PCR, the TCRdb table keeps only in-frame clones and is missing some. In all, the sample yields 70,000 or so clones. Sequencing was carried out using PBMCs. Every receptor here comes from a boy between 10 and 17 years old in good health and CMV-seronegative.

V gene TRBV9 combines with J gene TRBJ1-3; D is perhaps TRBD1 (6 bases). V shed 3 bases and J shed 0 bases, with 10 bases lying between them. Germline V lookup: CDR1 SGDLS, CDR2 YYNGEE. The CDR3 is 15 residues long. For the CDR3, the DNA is TGTGCCAGCAGCGAAGGACAGAGCTCTGGAAACACCATATATTTT. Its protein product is CASSEGQSSGNTIYF.

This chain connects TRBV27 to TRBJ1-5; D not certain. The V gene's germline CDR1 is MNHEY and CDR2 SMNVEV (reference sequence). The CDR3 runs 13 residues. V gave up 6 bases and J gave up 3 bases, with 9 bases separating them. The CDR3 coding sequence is TGTGCCAGCAGCGGCGAGGTCAATCAGCCCCAGCATTTT. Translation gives CASSGEVNQPQHF.

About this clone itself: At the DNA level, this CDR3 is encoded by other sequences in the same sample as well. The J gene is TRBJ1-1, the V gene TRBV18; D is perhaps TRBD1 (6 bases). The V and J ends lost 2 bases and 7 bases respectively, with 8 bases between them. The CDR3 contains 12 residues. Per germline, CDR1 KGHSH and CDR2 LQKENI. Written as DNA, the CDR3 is TGTGCCAGCTCACCAGCAGGGGTTGAAGCTTTCTTT. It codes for CASSPAGVEAFF.

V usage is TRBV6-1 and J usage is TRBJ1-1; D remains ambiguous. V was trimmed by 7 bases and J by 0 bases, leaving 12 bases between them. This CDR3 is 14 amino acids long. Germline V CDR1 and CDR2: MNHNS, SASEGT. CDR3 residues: CASIVGVMNTEAFF. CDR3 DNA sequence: TGTGCCAGCATTGTCGGAGTTATGAACACTGAAGCTTTCTTT.

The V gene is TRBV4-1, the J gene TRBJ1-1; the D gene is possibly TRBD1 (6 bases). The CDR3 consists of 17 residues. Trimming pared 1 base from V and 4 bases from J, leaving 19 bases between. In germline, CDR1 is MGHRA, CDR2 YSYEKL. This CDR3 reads CASSQVVVGGVSTEAFF. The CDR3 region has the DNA TGCGCCAGCAGCCAAGTTGTGGTAGGGGGGGTAAGCACTGAAGCTTTCTTT.

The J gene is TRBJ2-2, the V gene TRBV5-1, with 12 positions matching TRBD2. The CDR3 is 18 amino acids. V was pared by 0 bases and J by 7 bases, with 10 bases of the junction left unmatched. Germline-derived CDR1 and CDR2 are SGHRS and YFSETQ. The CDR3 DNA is TGCGCCAGCAGCTTGGGAGGACTAGCGGGAAATCGCCTCGGGGAGCTGTTTTTT. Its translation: CASSLGGLAGNRLGELFF.

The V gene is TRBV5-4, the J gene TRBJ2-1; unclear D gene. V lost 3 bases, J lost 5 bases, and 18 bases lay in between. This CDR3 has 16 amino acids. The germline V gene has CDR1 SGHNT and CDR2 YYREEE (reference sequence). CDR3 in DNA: TGTGCCAGCAGCTCCCCAAAGCGCAAACTCCACAATGAGCAGTTCTTC. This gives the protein CASSSPKRKLHNEQFF.

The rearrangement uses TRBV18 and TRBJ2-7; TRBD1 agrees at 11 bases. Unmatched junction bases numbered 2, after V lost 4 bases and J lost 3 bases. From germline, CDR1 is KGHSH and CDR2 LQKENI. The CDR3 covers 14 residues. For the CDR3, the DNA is TGTGCCAGCTCACGGGGACAGGGGGTCTACGAGCAGTACTTC. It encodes CASSRGQGVYEQYF. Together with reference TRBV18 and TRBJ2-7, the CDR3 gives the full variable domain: NAGVMQNPRHLVRRRGQEARLRCSPMKGHSHVYWYRQLPEEGLKFMVYLQKENIIDESGMPKERFSAEFPKEGPSILRIQQVVRGDSAAYFCASSRGQGVYEQYFGPGTRLTVT.

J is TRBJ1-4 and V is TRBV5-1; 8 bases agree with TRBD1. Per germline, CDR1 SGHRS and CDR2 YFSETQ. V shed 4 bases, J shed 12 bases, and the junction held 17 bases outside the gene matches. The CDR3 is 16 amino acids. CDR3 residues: CASSRGQGRALRELFF. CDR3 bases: TGCGCCAGCAGCAGAGGACAGGGTAGAGCTTTAAGGGAACTGTTTTTT.

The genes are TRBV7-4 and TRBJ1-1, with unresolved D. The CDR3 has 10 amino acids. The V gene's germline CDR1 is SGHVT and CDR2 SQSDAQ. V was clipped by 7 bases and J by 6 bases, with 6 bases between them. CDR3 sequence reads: CASIFSEAFF. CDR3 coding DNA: TGTGCCAGCATCTTCTCTGAAGCTTTCTTT.

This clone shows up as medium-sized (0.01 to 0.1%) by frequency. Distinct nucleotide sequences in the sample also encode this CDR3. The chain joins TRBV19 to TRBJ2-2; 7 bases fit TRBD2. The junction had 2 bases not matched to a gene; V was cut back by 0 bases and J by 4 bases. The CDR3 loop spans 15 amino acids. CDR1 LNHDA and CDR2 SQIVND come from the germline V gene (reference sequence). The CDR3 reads CASSIDGGSTGELFF. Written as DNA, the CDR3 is TGTGCCAGTAGTATAGATGGCGGGAGCACCGGGGAGCTGTTTTTT.

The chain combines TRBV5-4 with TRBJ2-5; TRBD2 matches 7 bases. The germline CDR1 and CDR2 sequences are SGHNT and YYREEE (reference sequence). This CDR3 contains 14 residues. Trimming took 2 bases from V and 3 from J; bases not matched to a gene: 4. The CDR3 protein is CASSFSGGEETQYF. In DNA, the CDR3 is TGTGCCAGCAGCTTCTCGGGGGGAGAAGAGACCCAGTACTTC.

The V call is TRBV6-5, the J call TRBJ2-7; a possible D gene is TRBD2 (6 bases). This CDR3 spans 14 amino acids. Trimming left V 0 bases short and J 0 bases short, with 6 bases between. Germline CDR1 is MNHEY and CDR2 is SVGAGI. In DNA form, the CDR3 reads TGTGCCAGCAGTTACTCCGGGAGCTCCTACGAGCAGTACTTC. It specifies CASSYSGSSYEQYF.

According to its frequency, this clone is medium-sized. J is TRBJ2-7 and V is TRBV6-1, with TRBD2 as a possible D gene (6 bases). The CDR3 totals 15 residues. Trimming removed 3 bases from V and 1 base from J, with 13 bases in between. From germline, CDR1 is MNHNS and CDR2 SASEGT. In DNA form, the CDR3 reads TGTGCCAGCAGTGAGGACGGGGGAAGTTCCTACGAGCAGTACTTC. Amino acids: CASSEDGGSSYEQYF.